The subject of this entry is one T cell receptor (beta chain). Its antigen is still unknown. One base away there is no much larger clone; base qualities are not given. CDR1 and CDR2 (SGHDN, FVKESK) derive from the germline V gene. From its cysteine to its phenylalanine, the CDR3 spans 20 amino acids. Only the CDR3 region is kept as DNA, spanning 60 bases read in frame from base 1. From V the trimming removes 4 bases and from J it removes 1 base, while the gene matches leave 15 bases of the junction unaccounted for. The trial excluded patients who had a history of autoimmune disease or who were on systemic immunosuppression. Peripheral blood for TCR sequencing was collected from all dose cohorts at baseline, on cycle 4 day 1, and on cycle 7 day 1. Samples came from an open-label, multicenter, first-in-human phase I dose-escalation trial of ivuxolimab. Adults with locally advanced or metastatic melanoma, renal cell, hepatocellular, or head and neck squamous cell carcinoma were enrolled in the trial. Before TCR sequencing, CD4+ T cells and CD8+ T cells from peripheral blood were sorted into separate populations.

These data belong to a study of OX40 agonist ivuxolimab in advanced cancers. At the level of the whole study: Ivuxolimab was a fully human IgG2 agonistic monoclonal antibody targeting the costimulatory receptor OX40 (CD134). The purpose of peripheral TCRbeta sequencing was to test whether ivuxolimab changed TCR sequence diversity and led to clonal T-cell expansion. The paper covers the monotherapy dose-escalation part of the phase I ivuxolimab trial, which included N of about 51 patients. Three dose-escalation patients achieved partial responses, one with hepatocellular carcinoma and two with cutaneous melanoma. Patients were allowed to have had prior anti-PD-1, anti-PD-L1 or anti-CTLA-4 therapy, and 40% of the dose-escalation patients had previously received checkpoint inhibitors. Of the 50 or so patients in dose escalation, about 20 had hepatocellular carcinoma, some 15 had melanoma, 9 had renal cell carcinoma and 9 had head and neck cancer. Intravenous ivuxolimab was administered to patients every 2 weeks at six dose levels: 0.01, 0.1, 0.3, 1.5, 3 and 10 mg/kg. In the dose-escalation cohort, 75% to 85% of patients were male, and the mean age was roughly 60 years with a range of roughly 20 to 80. The paper's findings and limits, for the study overall: Antigen specificity was not determined for the clonally expanded peripheral T cells. In partial responders in the 0.1-3.0 mg/kg groups, normalized peripheral clonal expansion was found to be among the lowest, especially among CD8+ T cells. Low levels of normalized T-cell clonal expansion were also seen in some patients who did not respond. At doses from 0.1 to 3.0 mg/kg, clonal expansion was seen in both CD4+ and CD8+ blood T cells between baseline and week 6. After ivuxolimab, more expanded clones were found on average in CD8+ T cells than in CD4+ T cells.

Genomic DNA was extracted from sorted cells for sequencing of the TCRbeta CDR3 region. The immunoSEQ Assay was used for sequencing of TCRbeta CDR3 regions. The table comes from immuneACCESS by way of TCRdb, which keeps in-frame sequences with V and J called. Part of the clones is missing from these tables; in studies checked, under half for an unresolved V gene and the rest for unknown reasons. For this sample the table gives approximately 52,000 clones, of which roughly 84% were detected only once. The top ten constitute 0.95% to 1.3% of the sample. The material sequenced was CD4+ or CD8+ T cells sorted from blood, taken in a trial of the OX40 agonist ivuxolimab. This clonotype originated in an adult with an advanced solid tumor such as melanoma, head and neck, liver or kidney cancer. The rearranged segments are TRBV14 and TRBJ2-4; 11 bases in between match TRBD2. The DNA is as follows: TGTGCCAGCAGCCCGAGAACTAGCGGGAGTGTTTGGGGGGCCAAAAACATTCAGTACTTC. It is translated as CASSPRTSGSVWGAKNIQYF.